Shown below are 6 T cell receptor beta chains from a single sample sequenced in a study of OX40 agonist ivuxolimab in advanced cancers. Repertoires were generated with immunoSEQ multiplex PCR, while TCRdb's copy carries only in-frame clones and drops some. This sample has tens of thousands of clones, with 91% found just once. The sample in question was CD4+ or CD8+ T cells sorted from blood, obtained in a trial of the OX40 agonist ivuxolimab. All receptors come from an adult with an advanced solid tumor such as melanoma, head and neck, liver or kidney cancer.

The chain uses TRBV2 and TRBJ2-2; no clear D. The germline V gene has CDR1 SNHLY and CDR2 FYNNEI. The CDR3 consists of 14 residues. V lost 5 bases and J 9 bases, leaving 16 bases between the germline ends. The CDR3 protein is CASSRLRVLRELFF. CDR3 DNA: TGTGCCAGCAGTAGACTCCGAGTTCTCCGGGAGCTGTTTTTT.

This clone was seen a single time. The chain has TRBV19 and TRBJ1-2, with D perhaps matching TRBD1 (5 bases). CDR1 LNHDA and CDR2 SQIVND come from the germline V gene (reference sequence). Deletions cut 7 bases from V and 8 bases from J, with 29 bases between. The CDR3 length is 17 residues. As DNA, the CDR3 is TGTGCCAGTACCTCCGGGGGGGAATCAAACAGGACCCCGGGCTACACCTTC. This codes for CASTSGGESNRTPGYTF.

Here the CDR3 reads CASSPRAGRSEQYF. The DNA for the CDR3 is TGTGCCAGCAGCCCCCGGGCGGGGAGGAGCGAGCAGTACTTC. The gene calls are TRBV28 and TRBJ2-7; TRBD2 is a possible D gene (6 bases). V was pared by 6 bases and J by 6 bases, with 18 bases between. Germline-derived CDR1 and CDR2 are MDHEN and SYDVKM. The CDR3 extends over 14 amino acids. Complete variable domain (other parts from reference TRBV28 and TRBJ2-7): DVKVTQSSRYLVKRTGEKVFLECVQDMDHENMFWYRQDPGLGLRLIYFSYDVKMKEKGDIPEGYSVSREKKERFSLILESASTNQTSMYLCASSPRAGRSEQYFGPGTRLTVT.

This chain uses TRBV5-1 with TRBJ2-2; maybe TRBD2 (6 bases). Germline CDR1 and CDR2: SGHRS and YFSETQ. V lost 0 bases, J lost 1 base, and 13 bases lay in between. CDR3 length equals 17 residues. The chain's CDR3 is CASSLDLGSGNTGELFF. The CDR3, as DNA: TGCGCCAGCAGCTTGGACCTGGGTAGCGGGAACACCGGGGAGCTGTTTTTT.

This clone was seen only once. This chain connects TRBV21-1 to TRBJ1-5. TRBV21-1 corresponds to a pseudogene. The CDR3 has 17 amino acids. The CDR3 coding sequence is TGTGCCAGCAGCAAACGGGGGAAAACGATGCGCAATCAGCCCCAGCATTTT. Its translation: CASSKRGKTMRNQPQHF.

This clone was observed once. V gene TRBV7-8 combines with J gene TRBJ2-2; D is uncertain. Looked up from germline, CDR1 is SGHVS and CDR2 is FQNEAQ. The CDR3 is made up of 14 amino acids. The germline V and J ends were trimmed by 4 bases and 2 bases, with 8 bases remaining between them. As DNA, the CDR3 is TGTGCCAGCAGCTCGATGGCAAACACCGGGGAGCTGTTTTTT. It specifies CASSSMANTGELFF.